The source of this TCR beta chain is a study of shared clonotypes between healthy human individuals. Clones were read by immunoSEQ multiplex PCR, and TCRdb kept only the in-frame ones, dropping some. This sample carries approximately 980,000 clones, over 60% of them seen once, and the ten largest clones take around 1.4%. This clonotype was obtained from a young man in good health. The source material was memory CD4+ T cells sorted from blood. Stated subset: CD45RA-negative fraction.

The CDR3 reads CASSLEAGRTEAFF. DNA of the CDR3: TGCGCCAGCAGCTTGGAGGCCGGGAGGACTGAAGCTTTCTTT. The V gene is TRBV5-1, the J gene TRBJ1-1; no clear D gene. V lost 0 bases to trimming and J lost 5 bases, with 11 bases between them. Germline CDR1 reads SGHRS; CDR2 reads YFSETQ. The CDR3 sequence is 14 residues long.